This record concerns one T cell receptor (beta chain) sequence. Use of 60 Vbeta and 13 Jbeta primers characterized the PCR. Assay used: immunoSEQ multiplex PCR; TCRdb lists only in-frame clones, some missing. The sample includes 55,000 to 70,000 clones, more than 80% of them seen just once. This record belongs to a study of cytomegalovirus exposure and HLA in healthy donors. There are 14 residues in the CDR3. Germline V gene data show CDR1 as MNHNY and CDR2 as SVGAGI (reference sequence). J was trimmed by 4 bases and V by 5 bases; bases with no gene match: 7. The sequenced sample was PBMCs. The chain uses TRBV6-6 and TRBJ1-2, with 7 bases aligning to TRBD1. The receptor was derived from a woman in her 30s in good health and CMV-seronegative. The CDR3 is CASSSPGQFYGYTF. CDR3 nucleotides: TGTGCCAGCAGTAGTCCGGGACAGTTCTATGGCTACACCTTC.